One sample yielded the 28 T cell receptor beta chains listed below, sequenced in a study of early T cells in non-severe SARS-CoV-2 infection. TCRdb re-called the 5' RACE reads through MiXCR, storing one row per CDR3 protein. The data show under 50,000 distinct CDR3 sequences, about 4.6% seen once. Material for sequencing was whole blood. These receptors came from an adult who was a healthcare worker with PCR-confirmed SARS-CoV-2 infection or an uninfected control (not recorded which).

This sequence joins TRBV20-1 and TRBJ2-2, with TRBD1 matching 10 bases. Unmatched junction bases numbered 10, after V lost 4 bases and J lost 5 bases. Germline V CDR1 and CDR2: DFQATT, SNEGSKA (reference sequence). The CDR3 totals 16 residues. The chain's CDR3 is CSATAASDRGTGELFF. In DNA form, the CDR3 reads TGCAGTGCTACCGCCGCATCGGACAGGGGGACCGGGGAGCTGTTTTTT.

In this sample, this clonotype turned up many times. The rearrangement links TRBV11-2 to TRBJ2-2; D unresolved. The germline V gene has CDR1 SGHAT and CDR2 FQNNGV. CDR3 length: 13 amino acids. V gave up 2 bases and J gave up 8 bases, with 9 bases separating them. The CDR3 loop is CASSLTLRGELFF. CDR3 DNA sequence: TGTGCCAGCAGCTTAACGTTAAGAGGGGAGCTGTTTTTT. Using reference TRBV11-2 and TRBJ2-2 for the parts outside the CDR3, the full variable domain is EAGVAQSPRYKIIEKRQSVAFWCNPISGHATLYWYQQILGQGPKLLIQFQNNGVVDDSQLPKDRFSAERLKGVDSTLKIQPAKLEDSAVYLCASSLTLRGELFFGEGSRLTVL.

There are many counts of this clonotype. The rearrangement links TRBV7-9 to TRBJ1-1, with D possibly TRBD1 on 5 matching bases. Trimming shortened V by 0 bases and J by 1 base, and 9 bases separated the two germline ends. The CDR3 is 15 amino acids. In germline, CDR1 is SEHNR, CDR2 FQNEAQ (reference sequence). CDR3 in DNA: TGTGCCAGCAGCTTAGCGGGGCAGGAGAACACTGAAGCTTTCTTT. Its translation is CASSLAGQENTEAFF.

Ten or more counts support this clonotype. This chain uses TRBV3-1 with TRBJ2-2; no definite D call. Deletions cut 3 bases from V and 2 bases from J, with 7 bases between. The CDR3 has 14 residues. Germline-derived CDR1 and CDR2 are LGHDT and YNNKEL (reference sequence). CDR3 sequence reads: CASSQGLNTGELFF. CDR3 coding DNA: TGTGCCAGCAGCCAGGGTCTAAACACCGGGGAGCTGTTTTTT.

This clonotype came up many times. DNA of the CDR3: TGTGCCAGCAGCCTACTGGGAAGCTACCTCAATGAGCAGTTCTTC. Translation: CASSLLGSYLNEQFF. This chain connects TRBV11-2 to TRBJ2-1; D is ambiguous. Trimming removed 5 bases from V and 6 bases from J, with 17 bases in between. This CDR3 spans 15 amino acids. Looked up from germline, CDR1 is SGHAT and CDR2 is FQNNGV. Full variable domain (missing parts from reference TRBV11-2 and TRBJ2-1): EAGVAQSPRYKIIEKRQSVAFWCNPISGHATLYWYQQILGQGPKLLIQFQNNGVVDDSQLPKDRFSAERLKGVDSTLKIQPAKLEDSAVYLCASSLLGSYLNEQFFGPGTRLTVL.

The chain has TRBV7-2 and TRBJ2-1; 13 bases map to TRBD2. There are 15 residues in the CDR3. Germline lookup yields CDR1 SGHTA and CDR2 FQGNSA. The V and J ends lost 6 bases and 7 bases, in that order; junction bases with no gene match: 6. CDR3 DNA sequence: TGTGCCAGCAGTTCAACGGGACTAGCGGGAAATGAGCAGTTCTTC. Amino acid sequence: CASSSTGLAGNEQFF.

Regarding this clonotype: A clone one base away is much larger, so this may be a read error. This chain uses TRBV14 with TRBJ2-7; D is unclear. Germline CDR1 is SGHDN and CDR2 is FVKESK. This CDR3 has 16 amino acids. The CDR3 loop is CASSQENRYLSYERYF. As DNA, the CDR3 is TGTGCCAGCAGCCAAGAAAACAGATATTTATCCTACGAGCGGTACTTC.

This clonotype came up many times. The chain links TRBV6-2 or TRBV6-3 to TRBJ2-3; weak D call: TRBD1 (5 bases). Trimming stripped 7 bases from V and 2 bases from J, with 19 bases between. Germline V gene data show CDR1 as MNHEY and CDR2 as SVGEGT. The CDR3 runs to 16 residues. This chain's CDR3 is CASNRAADSATDTQYF. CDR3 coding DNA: TGTGCCAGCAACCGAGCAGCAGACAGTGCCACAGATACGCAGTATTTT.

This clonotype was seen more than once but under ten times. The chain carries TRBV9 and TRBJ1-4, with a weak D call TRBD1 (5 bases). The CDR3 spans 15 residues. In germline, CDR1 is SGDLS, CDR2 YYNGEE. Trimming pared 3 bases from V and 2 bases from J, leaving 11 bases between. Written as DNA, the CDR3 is TGTGCCAGCAGCGAAGCAGGGAAGACTAATGAAAAACTGTTTTTT. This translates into CASSEAGKTNEKLFF.

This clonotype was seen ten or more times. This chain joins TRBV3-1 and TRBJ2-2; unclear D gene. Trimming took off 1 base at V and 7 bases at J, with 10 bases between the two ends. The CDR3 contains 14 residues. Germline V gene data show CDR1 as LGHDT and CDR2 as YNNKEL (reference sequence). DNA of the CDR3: TGTGCCAGCAGCCAAGGAAGGGCTGGCGGGGAGCTGTTTTTT. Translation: CASSQGRAGGELFF. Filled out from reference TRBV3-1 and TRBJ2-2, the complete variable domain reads DTAVSQTPKYLVTQMGNDKSIKCEQNLGHDTMYWYKQDSKKFLKIMFSYNNKELIINETVPNRFSPKSPDKAHLNLHINSLELGDSAVYFCASSQGRAGGELFFGEGSRLTVL.

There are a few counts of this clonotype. The CDR3 DNA reads as TGTGCCAGCAGCTCTTACTCTAGCAAGAATGAGCAGTTCTTC. This translates into CASSSYSSKNEQFF. The V and J genes are TRBV7-3 and TRBJ2-1, with a weak D call TRBD2 (5 bases). Germline assignment: CDR1 SGHTA and CDR2 FQGTGA. V was trimmed by 4 bases and J by 7 bases, leaving 14 bases between them. CDR3 length equals 14 residues.

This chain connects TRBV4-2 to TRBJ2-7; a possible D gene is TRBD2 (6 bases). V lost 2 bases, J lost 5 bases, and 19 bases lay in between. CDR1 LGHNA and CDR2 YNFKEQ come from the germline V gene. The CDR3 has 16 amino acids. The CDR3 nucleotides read TGTGCCAGCAGCCAAACTAGTAGCGCGGGATTGCACGAGCAGTACTTC. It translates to CASSQTSSAGLHEQYF.

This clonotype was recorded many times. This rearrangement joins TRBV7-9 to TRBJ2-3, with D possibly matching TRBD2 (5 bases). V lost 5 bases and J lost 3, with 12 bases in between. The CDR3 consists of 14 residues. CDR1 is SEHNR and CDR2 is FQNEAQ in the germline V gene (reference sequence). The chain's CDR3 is CASSPDPGTDTQYF. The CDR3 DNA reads TGTGCCAGCAGCCCAGACCCGGGGACAGATACGCAGTATTTT.

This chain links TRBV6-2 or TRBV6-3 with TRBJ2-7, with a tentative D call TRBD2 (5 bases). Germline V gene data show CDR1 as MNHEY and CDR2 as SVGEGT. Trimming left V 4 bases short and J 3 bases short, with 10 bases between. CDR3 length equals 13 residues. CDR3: CASSSADFYEQYF. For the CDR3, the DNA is TGTGCCAGCAGTTCAGCGGACTTCTACGAGCAGTACTTC.

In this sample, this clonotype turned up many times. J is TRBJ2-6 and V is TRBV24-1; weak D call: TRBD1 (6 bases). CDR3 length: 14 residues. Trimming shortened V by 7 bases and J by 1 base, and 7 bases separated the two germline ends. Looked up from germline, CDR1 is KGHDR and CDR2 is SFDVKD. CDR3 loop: CATSRGSGANVLTF. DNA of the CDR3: TGTGCCACCAGCAGGGGTTCTGGGGCCAACGTCCTGACTTTC.

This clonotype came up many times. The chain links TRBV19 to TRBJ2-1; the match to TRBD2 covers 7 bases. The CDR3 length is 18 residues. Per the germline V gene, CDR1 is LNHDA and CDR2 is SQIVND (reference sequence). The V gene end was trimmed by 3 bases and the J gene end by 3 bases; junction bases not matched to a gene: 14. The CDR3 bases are TGTGCCAGTAGTATCGATCCCAATAGCGGGCAACTCTACAATGAGCAGTTCTTC. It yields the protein CASSIDPNSGQLYNEQFF.

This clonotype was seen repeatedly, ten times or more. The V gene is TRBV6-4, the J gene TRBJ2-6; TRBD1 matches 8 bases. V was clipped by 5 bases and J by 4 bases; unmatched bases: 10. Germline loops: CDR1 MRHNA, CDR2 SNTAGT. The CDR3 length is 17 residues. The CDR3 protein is CASSPFRTGIGANVLTF. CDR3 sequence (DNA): TGTGCCAGCAGTCCCTTTAGGACAGGGATCGGGGCCAACGTCCTGACTTTC.

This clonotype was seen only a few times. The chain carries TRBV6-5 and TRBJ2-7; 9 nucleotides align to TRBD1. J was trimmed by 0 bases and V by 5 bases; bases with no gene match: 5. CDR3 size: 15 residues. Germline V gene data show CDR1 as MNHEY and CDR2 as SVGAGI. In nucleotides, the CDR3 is TGTGCCAGCAGTCTTTTGACAGGGGGCTCCTACGAGCAGTACTTC. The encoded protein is CASSLLTGGSYEQYF.

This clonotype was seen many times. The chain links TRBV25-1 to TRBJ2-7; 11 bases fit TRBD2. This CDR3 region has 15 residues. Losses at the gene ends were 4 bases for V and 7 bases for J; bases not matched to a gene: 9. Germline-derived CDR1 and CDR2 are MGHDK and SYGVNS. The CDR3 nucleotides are TGTGCCAGCAGTGTATCACTAGCGGGAGTAGATGAGCAGTACTTC. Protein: CASSVSLAGVDEQYF.

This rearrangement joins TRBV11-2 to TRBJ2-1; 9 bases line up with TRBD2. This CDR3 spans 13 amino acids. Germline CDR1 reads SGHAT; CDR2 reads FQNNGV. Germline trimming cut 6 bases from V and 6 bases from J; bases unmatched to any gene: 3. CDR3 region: CASRGLAGNEQFF. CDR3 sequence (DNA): TGTGCCAGCAGGGGACTAGCCGGCAATGAGCAGTTCTTC.

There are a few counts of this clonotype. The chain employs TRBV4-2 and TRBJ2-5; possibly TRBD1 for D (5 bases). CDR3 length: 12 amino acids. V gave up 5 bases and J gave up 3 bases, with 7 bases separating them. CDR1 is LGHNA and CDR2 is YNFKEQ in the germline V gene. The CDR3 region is CASSDREETQYF. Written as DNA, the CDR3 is TGTGCCAGCAGCGACAGAGAAGAGACCCAGTACTTC.

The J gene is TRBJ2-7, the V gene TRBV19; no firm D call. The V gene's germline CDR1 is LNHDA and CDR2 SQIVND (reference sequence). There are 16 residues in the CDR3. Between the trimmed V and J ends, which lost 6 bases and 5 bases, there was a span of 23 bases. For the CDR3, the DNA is TGTGCCAGTAGGTCCTACACCGGGCCCAACGGCGACGAGCAGTACTTC. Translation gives CASRSYTGPNGDEQYF.

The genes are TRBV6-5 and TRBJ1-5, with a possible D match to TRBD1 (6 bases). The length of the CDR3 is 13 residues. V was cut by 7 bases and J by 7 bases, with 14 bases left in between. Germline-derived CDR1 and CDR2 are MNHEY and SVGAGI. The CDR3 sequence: CASKREQGQPQHF. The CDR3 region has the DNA TGTGCCAGCAAAAGGGAACAGGGACAGCCCCAGCATTTT.

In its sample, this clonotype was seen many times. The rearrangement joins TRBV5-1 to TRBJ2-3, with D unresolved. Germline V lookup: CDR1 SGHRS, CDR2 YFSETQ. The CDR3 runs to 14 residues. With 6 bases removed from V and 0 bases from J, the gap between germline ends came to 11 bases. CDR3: CASTWAPSTDTQYF. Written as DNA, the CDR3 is TGCGCCAGCACCTGGGCTCCTAGCACAGATACGCAGTATTTT.

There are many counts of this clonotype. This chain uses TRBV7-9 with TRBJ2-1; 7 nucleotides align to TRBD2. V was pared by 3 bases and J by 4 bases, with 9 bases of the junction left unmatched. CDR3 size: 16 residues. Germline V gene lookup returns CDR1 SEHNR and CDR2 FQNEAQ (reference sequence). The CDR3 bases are TGTGCCAGCAGCTTTAGGACTAGGACCCCTTACAATGAGCAGTTCTTC. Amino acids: CASSFRTRTPYNEQFF.

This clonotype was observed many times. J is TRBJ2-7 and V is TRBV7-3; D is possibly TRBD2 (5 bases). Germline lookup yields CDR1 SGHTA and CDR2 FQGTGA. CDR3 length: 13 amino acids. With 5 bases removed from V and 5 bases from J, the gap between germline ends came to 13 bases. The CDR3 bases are TGTGCCAGCAGCCCCGCCCTCGGGGACGAGCAGTACTTC. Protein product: CASSPALGDEQYF. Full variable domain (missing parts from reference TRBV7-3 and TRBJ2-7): GAGVSQTPSNKVTEKGKYVELRCDPISGHTALYWYRQSLGQGPEFLIYFQGTGAADDSGLPNDRFFAVRPEGSVSTLKIQRTERGDSAVYLCASSPALGDEQYFGPGTRLTVT.

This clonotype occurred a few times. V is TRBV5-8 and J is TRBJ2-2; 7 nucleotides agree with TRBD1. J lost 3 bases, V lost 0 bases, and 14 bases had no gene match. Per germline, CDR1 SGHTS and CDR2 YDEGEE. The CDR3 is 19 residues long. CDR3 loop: CASSLALTGADEDTGELFF. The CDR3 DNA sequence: TGTGCCAGCAGCTTGGCCCTCACAGGGGCCGACGAGGACACCGGGGAGCTGTTTTTT.

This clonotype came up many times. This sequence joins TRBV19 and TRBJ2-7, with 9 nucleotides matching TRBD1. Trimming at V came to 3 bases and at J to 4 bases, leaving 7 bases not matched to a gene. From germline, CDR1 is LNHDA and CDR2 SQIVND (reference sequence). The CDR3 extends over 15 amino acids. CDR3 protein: CASSIGGTGMYEQYF. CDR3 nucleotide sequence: TGTGCCAGTAGTATCGGGGGGACAGGGATGTACGAGCAGTACTTC.